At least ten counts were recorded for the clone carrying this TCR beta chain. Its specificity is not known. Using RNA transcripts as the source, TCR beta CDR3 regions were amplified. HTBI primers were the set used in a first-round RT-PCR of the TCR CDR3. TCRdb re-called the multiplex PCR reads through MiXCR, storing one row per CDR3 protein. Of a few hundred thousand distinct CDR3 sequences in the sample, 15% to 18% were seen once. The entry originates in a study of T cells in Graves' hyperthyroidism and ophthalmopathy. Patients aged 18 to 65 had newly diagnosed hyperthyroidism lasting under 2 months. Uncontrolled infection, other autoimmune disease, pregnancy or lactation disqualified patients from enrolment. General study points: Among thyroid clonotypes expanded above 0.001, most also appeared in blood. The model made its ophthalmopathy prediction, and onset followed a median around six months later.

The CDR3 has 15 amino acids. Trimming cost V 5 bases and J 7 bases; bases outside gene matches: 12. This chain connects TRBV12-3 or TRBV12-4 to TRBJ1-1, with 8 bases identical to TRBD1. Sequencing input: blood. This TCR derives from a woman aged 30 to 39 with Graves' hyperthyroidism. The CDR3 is CASSPRTGYRGEAFF. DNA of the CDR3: TGTGCCAGCAGTCCTAGGACAGGGTATCGCGGTGAAGCTTTCTTT.